This T cell receptor beta chain appears in the sequencing data of a study of blood T cell repertoires in COVID-19 (dated by TCRdb to the early 2020s). About the investigation overall: Samples covering the acute and convalescent phases of COVID-19 were provided by collaborators in the United States, Italy and Spain. The repertoires were released in a freely available public database intended as a resource for research on the immune response to SARS-CoV-2. Nearly every sample came with metadata listing a de-identified subject ID, COVID-19 status, age in years and sex. Where available, HLA class I and class II types were taken from metadata supplied by the sample provider and were not determined by assay-based typing. Deeply sampled blood TCRbeta repertoires from subjects exposed to, actively infected with, or recovered from COVID-19 were included in the dataset. The material from the prospective study consisted of cDNA or gDNA derived from T cells, B-cell-depleted T cells, or PBMCs. Samples came from the ongoing ImmuneRACE study (first 160 participants) plus 1,254 subjects from 6 global collaborators. Findings and caveats that apply to the study as a whole: The amount of clinical and demographic metadata varied by source and participant and was provided uncurated.

In its sample, this clone was seen a few times. Its antigen has not been determined. No base quality information exists; no much larger clone differs at one position. The germline V gene sets CDR1 to SNHLY and CDR2 to FYNNEI. The germline ends are 25 bases apart after V is trimmed by 7 bases and J by 4 bases. Measured from the cysteine to the phenylalanine, the CDR3 is 17 residues long. Just the 51-base CDR3 DNA is kept, in frame starting at base 1. TCRbeta CDR3 regions were amplified from genomic DNA by means of the immunoSEQ Assay, a bias-controlled multiplex PCR. For the original study's pipeline: The number of nucleated cells in each sample was estimated by amplification of reference gene primers within the assay. To quantify the absolute abundance of each unique TCRbeta CDR3 rearrangement, sequence reads were collapsed and filtered. Productive Simpson clonality was computed per sample as the square root of Simpson's diversity index over productive rearrangements. Drawn from immuneACCESS, this table holds only the in-frame rearrangements with V and J called that TCRdb kept. Clones are partly lost; checked studies trace under half to an unresolved V gene and leave the rest unexplained. V, J and clone size were drawn from that table, and D and trimming were deduced from the DNA. The sample contains approximately 92,000 clones, roughly 84% of them found a single time. The top ten clonotypes cover just under 2% of the sample.

Each collaborating institution followed its own protocols to collect whole blood in K2EDTA tubes. For TCRbeta analysis, collaborators shipped samples in one of three forms: frozen whole blood, isolated PBMCs, or DNA extracted from either of those sample types. The receptor chain draws on TRBV2 and TRBJ1-1, with an unclear D gene assignment. The sequencing sample was made of peripheral blood. This TCR came from a man in his 70s with active or convalescent COVID-19. DNA sequence: TGTGCCAGCACCATGGGAGGGAATGCCGGAGCGGGCACTGAAGCTTTCTTT. Translated, this gives CASTMGGNAGAGTEAFF.